The clone carrying this T cell receptor beta chain was seen more than once but under ten times. The data stem from a study of T cells in Graves' hyperthyroidism and ophthalmopathy. The CDR3 has 14 residues. The trim removed 4 bases at V and 3 bases at J, leaving 6 bases unmatched. From RNA transcripts, TCR beta CDR3 regions were amplified. First-round RT-PCR of the TCR CDR3 relied on the HTBI primer set. From the multiplex PCR reads, TCRdb called clonotypes with MiXCR, one entry per CDR3 protein. The data contain a few hundred thousand distinct CDR3 sequences, less than 20% of them singletons. Diagnoses rested on clinical symptoms, serum thyroxine and TRAb, thyroid ultrasound and orbital computed tomography. Blood was drawn at first hyperthyroidism diagnosis, before any ophthalmopathy symptoms.

This clonotype originated in a woman under 30 with Graves' hyperthyroidism that later progressed to Graves' ophthalmopathy. The chain is built from TRBV12-3 or TRBV12-4 and TRBJ2-7, with 7 bases matching TRBD1. The sequencing sample was made of blood. The CDR3 DNA sequence: TGTGCCAGCAGTTACGGGACAGCCAGCTACGAGCAGTACTTC. It codes for CASSYGTASYEQYF.